The T cell receptor (beta chain) under discussion was sequenced for a study of control samples from healthy donors and cancer patients. TCRdb keeps only in-frame clones here, not all; method: immunoSEQ multiplex PCR. The sample holds roughly 100,000 clones; approximately 90% are singletons and the top ten take approximately 7.8%. This TCR was sampled from a man between 25 and 39 years old in good health. The specimen sequenced was blood.

The CDR3 nucleotides are TGTGCCAGCAGTTCACCCCCCAACAATGAGCAGTTCTTC. It translates to CASSSPPNNEQFF. The chain recombines TRBV28 with TRBJ2-1; D remains unclear. This CDR3 contains 13 residues. V dropped 4 bases and J dropped 5 bases, with 9 bases sitting between them. CDR1 is MDHEN, CDR2 SYDVKM, per germline.